The following is a T cell receptor beta chain sequence with its context. The record originates from a study of blood T cell repertoires in COVID-19. Study information: In each case, the material was cDNA or gDNA derived from T cells, B-cell-depleted T cells, or PBMCs.

Germline V gene data show CDR1 as SGHNT and CDR2 as YYREEE (reference sequence). Trimming removed 1 base from V and 6 bases from J, with 11 bases in between. The CDR3 length is 14 residues. Assay used: immunoSEQ multiplex PCR; TCRdb lists only in-frame clones, some missing. This table has 250,000 to 350,000 clones, around 89% appearing once. This receptor was taken from a woman between 45 and 65 years old with active or convalescent COVID-19. The V gene is TRBV5-4, the J gene TRBJ2-1; D is possibly TRBD2 (6 bases). The sequenced sample consisted of peripheral blood. The CDR3 DNA follows: TGTGCCAGCAGCTTGCCCCCCGGGGGCAATGAGCAGTTCTTC. It encodes CASSLPPGGNEQFF.